Following are 5 T cell receptor beta chains from one sample sequenced in a study of molecular identifiers for immune sequencing clone quantification. TCRdb itself ran the PCR reads through MiXCR, one entry per CDR3 protein. The sample lists about 640,000 distinct CDR3 sequences, 15% to 20% occurring once. Sequences were obtained from naive CD8+ T cells from blood, with Jurkat cell RNA spiked in. This sample's subset: FACS-sorted CD8+CD4-CCR7+CD45RA+ naive T cells. These receptors all come from a human donor in good health. Some libraries in this study had Jurkat cell RNA spiked in.

This clonotype was picked up many times. The chain recombines TRBV6-6 with TRBJ2-7; possibly TRBD2 for D (6 bases). Germline V lookup: CDR1 MNHNY, CDR2 SVGAGI (reference sequence). The CDR3 is 13 residues long. V was trimmed by 11 bases and J by 5 bases, leaving 19 bases between them. This chain's CDR3 is CAHGGTAYDEQYF. The CDR3 bases are TGTGCCCACGGCGGGACGGCGTACGACGAGCAGTACTTC.

Ten or more counts support this clonotype. The chain links TRBV13 to TRBJ2-7; 12 nucleotides agree with TRBD2. Germline CDR1 reads PRHDT; CDR2 reads FYEKMQ (reference sequence). The CDR3 consists of 16 residues. V shed 5 bases, J shed 1 base, and the junction held 6 bases outside the gene matches. As DNA, the CDR3 is TGTGCCAGCAGCGAACTAGCGGGGGGACCTTCCTACGAGCAGTACTTC. Encoded protein: CASSELAGGPSYEQYF.

This clonotype has a handful of counts. The rearrangement joins TRBV12-3 or TRBV12-4 to TRBJ1-2, with D tentatively TRBD1 (5 bases). This CDR3 has 12 amino acids. The V and J ends lost 7 bases and 8 bases respectively, with 14 bases between them. Here the CDR3 reads CASNQGTGGYTF. The CDR3 DNA follows: TGTGCCAGCAACCAAGGGACCGGCGGCTACACCTTC.

This clonotype has a handful of counts. This chain joins TRBV4-1 and TRBJ2-2; the D is unclear. The germline V and J ends were trimmed by 0 bases and 6 bases, with 11 bases remaining between them. Germline values: CDR1 MGHRA, CDR2 YSYEKL. The CDR3 is 15 amino acids. CDR3 sequence reads: CASSQDKGGAGELFF. DNA of the CDR3: TGCGCCAGCAGCCAAGATAAGGGTGGGGCCGGGGAGCTGTTTTTT.

A remark on this clonotype: A much bigger clone sits one base away, suggesting this may be a read error. The chain carries TRBV5-6 and TRBJ1-5; 7 bases are a match to TRBD1. CDR1 is SGHDT and CDR2 is YYEEEE in the germline V gene. This CDR3 comprises 13 residues. As DNA, the CDR3 is TGTACCAGCAGCAGGGGACAGATTCAGCCCCAGCATTTT. The encoded protein is CTSSRGQIQPQHF.